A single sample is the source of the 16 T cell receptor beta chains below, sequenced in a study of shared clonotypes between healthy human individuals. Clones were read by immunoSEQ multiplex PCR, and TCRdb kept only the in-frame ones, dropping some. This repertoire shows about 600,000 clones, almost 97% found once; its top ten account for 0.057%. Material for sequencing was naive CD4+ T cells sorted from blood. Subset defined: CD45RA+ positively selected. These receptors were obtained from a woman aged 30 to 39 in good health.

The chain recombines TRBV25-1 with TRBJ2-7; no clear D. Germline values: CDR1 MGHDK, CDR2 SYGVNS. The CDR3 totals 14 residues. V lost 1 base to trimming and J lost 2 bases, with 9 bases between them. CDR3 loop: CASSEFGSPYEQYF. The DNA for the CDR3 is TGTGCCAGCAGTGAATTCGGCAGCCCCTACGAGCAGTACTTC.

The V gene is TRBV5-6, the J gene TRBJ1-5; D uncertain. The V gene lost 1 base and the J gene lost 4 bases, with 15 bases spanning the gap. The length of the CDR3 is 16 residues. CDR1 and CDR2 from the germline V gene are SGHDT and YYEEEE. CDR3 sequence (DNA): TGTGCCAGCAGCTTGTTCAACGGTCGGGTTAATCAGCCCCAGCATTTT. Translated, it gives CASSLFNGRVNQPQHF.

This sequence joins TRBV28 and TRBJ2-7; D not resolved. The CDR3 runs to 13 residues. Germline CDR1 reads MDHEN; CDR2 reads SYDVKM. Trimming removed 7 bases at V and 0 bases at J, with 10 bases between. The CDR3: CASTVPSSYEQYF. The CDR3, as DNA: TGTGCCAGCACAGTTCCCAGCTCCTACGAGCAGTACTTC.

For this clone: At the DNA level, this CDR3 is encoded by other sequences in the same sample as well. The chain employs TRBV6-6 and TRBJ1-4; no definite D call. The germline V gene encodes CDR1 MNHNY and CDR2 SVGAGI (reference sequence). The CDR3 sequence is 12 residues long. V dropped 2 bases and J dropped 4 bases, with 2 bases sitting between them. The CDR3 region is CASSYSNEKLFF. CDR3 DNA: TGTGCCAGCAGTTACAGTAATGAAAAACTGTTTTTT.

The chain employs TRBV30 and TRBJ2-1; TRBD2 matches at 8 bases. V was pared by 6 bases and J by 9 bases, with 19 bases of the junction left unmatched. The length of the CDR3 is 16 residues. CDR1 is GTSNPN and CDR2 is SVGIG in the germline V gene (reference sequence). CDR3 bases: TGTGCCTGCCCCCGTCATGAGGGAGCGGGGGATGTTGAGCAGTTCTTC. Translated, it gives CACPRHEGAGDVEQFF. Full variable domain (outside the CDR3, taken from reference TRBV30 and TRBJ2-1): SQTIHQWPATLVQPVGSPLSLECTVEGTSNPNLYWYRQAAGRGLQLLFYSVGIGQISSEVPQNLSASRPQDRQFILSSKKLLLSDSGFYLCACPRHEGAGDVEQFFGPGTRLTVL.

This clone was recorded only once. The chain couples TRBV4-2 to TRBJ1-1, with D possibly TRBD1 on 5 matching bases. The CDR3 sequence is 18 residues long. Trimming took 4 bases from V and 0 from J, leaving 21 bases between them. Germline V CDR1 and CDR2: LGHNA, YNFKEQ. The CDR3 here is CASSRGEEWVEMNTEAFF. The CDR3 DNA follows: TGTGCCAGCAGCCGAGGGGAGGAGTGGGTCGAGATGAACACTGAAGCTTTCTTT.

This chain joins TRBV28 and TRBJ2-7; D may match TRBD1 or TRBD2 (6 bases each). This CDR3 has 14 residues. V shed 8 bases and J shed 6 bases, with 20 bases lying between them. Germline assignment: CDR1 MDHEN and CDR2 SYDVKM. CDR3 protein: CASLGGAGLTEQYF. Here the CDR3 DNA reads TGTGCCAGCCTAGGGGGAGCGGGTTTAACCGAGCAGTACTTC.

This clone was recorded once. The CDR3 sequence: CASSLVRASGAFF. CDR3 in DNA: TGTGCCAGCAGCTTGGTACGGGCTTCTGGAGCTTTCTTT. The chain is built from TRBV7-9 and TRBJ1-1; D ambiguous. The germline V gene has CDR1 SEHNR and CDR2 FQNEAQ (reference sequence). Between the trimmed V and J ends, which lost 3 bases and 10 bases, there was a span of 15 bases. The CDR3 spans 13 residues.

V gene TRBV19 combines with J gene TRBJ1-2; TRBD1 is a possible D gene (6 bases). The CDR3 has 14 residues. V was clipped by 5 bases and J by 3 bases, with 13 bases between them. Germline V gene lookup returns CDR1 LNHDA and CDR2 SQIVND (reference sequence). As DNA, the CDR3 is TGTGCCAGTAGTCCTTGGACAGTTGACTATGGCTACACCTTC. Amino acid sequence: CASSPWTVDYGYTF.

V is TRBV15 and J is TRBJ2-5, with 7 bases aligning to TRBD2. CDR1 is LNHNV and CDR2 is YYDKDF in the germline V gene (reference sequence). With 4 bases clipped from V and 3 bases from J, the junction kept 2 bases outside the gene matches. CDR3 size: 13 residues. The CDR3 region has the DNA TGTGCCACCAGCAAGGCGGGAGAAGAGACCCAGTACTTC. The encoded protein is CATSKAGEETQYF.

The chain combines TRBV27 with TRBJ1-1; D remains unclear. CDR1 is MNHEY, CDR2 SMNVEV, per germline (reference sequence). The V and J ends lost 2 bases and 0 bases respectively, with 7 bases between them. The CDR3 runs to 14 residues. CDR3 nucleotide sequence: TGTGCCAGCAGTTTAGGCAGGTTGAACACTGAAGCTTTCTTT. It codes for CASSLGRLNTEAFF.

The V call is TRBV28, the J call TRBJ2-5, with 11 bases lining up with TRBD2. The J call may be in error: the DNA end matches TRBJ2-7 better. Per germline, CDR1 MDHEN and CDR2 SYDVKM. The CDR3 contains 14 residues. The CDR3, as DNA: TGTGCCAGCAGTCTAGCGGGAGGACCCTACGAGCAGTACTTC. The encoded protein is CASSLAGGPYEQYF.

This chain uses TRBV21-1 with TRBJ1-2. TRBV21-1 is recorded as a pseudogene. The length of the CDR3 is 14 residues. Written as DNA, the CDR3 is TGTGCCAGCAGCAAAGATCCAGGGCGGGACGGCTACACCTTC. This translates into CASSKDPGRDGYTF.

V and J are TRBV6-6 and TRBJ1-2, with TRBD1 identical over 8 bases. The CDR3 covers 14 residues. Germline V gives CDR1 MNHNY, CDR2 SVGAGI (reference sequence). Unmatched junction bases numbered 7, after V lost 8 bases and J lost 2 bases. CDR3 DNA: TGTGCCAGCCAAGACAGGGGAGAGAACTATGGCTACACCTTC. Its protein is CASQDRGENYGYTF.

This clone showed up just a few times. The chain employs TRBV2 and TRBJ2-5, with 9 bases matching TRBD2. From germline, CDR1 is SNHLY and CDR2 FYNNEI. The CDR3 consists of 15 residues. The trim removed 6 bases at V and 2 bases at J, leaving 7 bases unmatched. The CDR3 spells CASSVTSGPQETQYF. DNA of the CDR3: TGTGCCAGCAGCGTCACTAGCGGGCCACAAGAGACCCAGTACTTC. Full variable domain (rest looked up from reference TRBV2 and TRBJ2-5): EPEVTQTPSHQVTQMGQEVILRCVPISNHLYFYWYRQILGQKVEFLVSFYNNEISEKSEIFDDQFSVERPDGSNFTLKIRSTKLEDSAMYFCASSVTSGPQETQYFGPGTRLLVL.

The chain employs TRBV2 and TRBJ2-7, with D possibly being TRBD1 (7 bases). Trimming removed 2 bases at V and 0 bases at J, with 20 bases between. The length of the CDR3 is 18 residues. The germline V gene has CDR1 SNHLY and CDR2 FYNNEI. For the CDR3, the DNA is TGTGCCAGCAGTGAATCGCGGGACAGACCGCTGAGCTCCTACGAGCAGTACTTC. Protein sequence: CASSESRDRPLSSYEQYF.